This T cell receptor (beta chain) was sequenced in a study of blood T cell repertoires in COVID-19 (TCRdb year 2020). The study in broad terms: Collaborator samples came from the United States, Italy and Spain and covered acute and convalescent phases of COVID-19. Samples came from the ongoing ImmuneRACE study (first 160 participants) plus 1,254 subjects from 6 global collaborators. HLA class I and class II types, where available, came from metadata supplied by the sample provider rather than from assay-based typing. The dataset comprised deeply sampled blood TCRbeta repertoires from subjects exposed to, actively infected with, or recovered from COVID-19. The material from the prospective study consisted of cDNA or gDNA derived from T cells, B-cell-depleted T cells, or PBMCs. Sample metadata almost always included a de-identified subject ID, COVID-19 status, age in years and sex. The repertoires were released in a freely available public database meant as a resource for research on the immune response to SARS-CoV-2. The investigation overall reported the following: How much clinical and demographic metadata was included differed by source and by participant, and the metadata was provided uncurated.

Collaborating institutions collected whole blood in K2EDTA tubes following their own protocols. For TCRbeta analysis, collaborators shipped samples as frozen whole blood, isolated PBMCs, or DNA extracted from either of those sample types. Concerning this clone itself: There is no known antigen for this receptor. Per-base qualities were not stored, and no clone one base away is much larger.

TCRbeta CDR3 regions were amplified from genomic DNA using the immunoSEQ Assay, a bias-controlled multiplex PCR. As for the authors' bioinformatics: The number of nucleated cells in each sample was estimated from the amplification of reference gene primers within the assay. To quantify the absolute abundance of each unique TCRbeta CDR3 rearrangement, sequence reads were collapsed and filtered. For each sample, productive Simpson clonality was calculated as the square root of Simpson's diversity index over productive rearrangements. Imported from immuneACCESS, the table was reduced by TCRdb to in-frame sequences with V and J called. These copies leave out some clones; in studies compared against another copy, an unresolved V gene accounts for under half, and the cause of the remainder is not known. V, J and clone size derive from that table, while D and trimming were established from the DNA sequence. The sample records about 130,000 clones, about 83% of which are singletons. 9.5% to 10% of the sample rests with the top ten.

The receptor was isolated from a man in his forties with active or convalescent COVID-19. The source material was peripheral blood.

The CDR3 is CASSPLGGEANEKLFF. The bases are TGTGCCAGCTCACCACTTGGGGGCGAAGCTAATGAAAAACTGTTTTTT. The chain joins TRBV18 to TRBJ1-4; the D gene is perhaps TRBD1, from 6 matching bases. CDR1 and CDR2 are read off the germline V gene as KGHSH and LQKENI. A distance of 12 bases separates the germline ends of V and J, which lose 1 base and 3 bases respectively. There are 16 amino acids in the CDR3, from cysteine to phenylalanine inclusive. Just the 48-base CDR3 DNA is kept, in frame starting at base 1.